What follows are 5 T cell receptor beta chains derived from one specimen sequenced in a study of shared T cell receptors in the human thymus. Assay: immunoSEQ multiplex PCR; the TCRdb copy retains only in-frame clones and omits some. Seen here are some 640,000 clones, around 87% observed once, and the top ten hold about 0.0094%. This sample also appeared in a second study, on human thymus T cells.

Sequencing used thymocytes. These receptors were taken from a boy less than two years old with a congenital heart defect.

This sequence joins TRBV6-5 and TRBJ2-7; 9 bases line up with TRBD2. The CDR3 has 15 amino acids. CDR1 is MNHEY, CDR2 SVGAGI, per germline. V shed 0 bases, J shed 2 bases, and the junction held 2 bases outside the gene matches. CDR3 DNA sequence: TGTGCCAGCAGTTACTCACCTAGCGGGACCTACGAGCAGTACTTC. This codes for CASSYSPSGTYEQYF.

The V gene is TRBV5-6, the J gene TRBJ1-2; 10 positions match TRBD1. Germline assignment: CDR1 SGHDT and CDR2 YYEEEE. CDR3 length equals 15 residues. After removal of 0 bases from V and 14 bases from J, the junction contained 13 bases not matched to a gene. CDR3 in amino acids: CASSLVGTGVSKGTF. As DNA, the CDR3 is TGTGCCAGCAGCTTGGTGGGGACAGGGGTCTCCAAAGGTACCTTC.

This clone occurred once. The rearrangement joins TRBV5-1 to TRBJ2-1; 10 bases line up with TRBD2. J gave up 4 bases and V 10 bases, and 11 bases lay outside the gene matches. The germline V gene has CDR1 SGHRS and CDR2 YFSETQ. CDR3 length: 15 amino acids. The CDR3 reads CAPRLGTSAYNEQFF. Written as DNA, the CDR3 is TGCGCCCCCCGACTAGGGACTAGCGCATACAATGAGCAGTTCTTC.

V is TRBV4-1 and J is TRBJ1-1; tentatively, D is TRBD1 (6 bases). Per the germline V gene, CDR1 is MGHRA and CDR2 is YSYEKL. The length of the CDR3 is 17 residues. V was pared by 4 bases and J by 1 base, with 19 bases between. The CDR3 nucleotides are TGCGCCAGCAGCCCGACTATAAGACAGGAGACGAACACTGAAGCTTTCTTT. Protein sequence: CASSPTIRQETNTEAFF.

V and J are TRBV7-2 and TRBJ2-5, with a tentative D call TRBD1 (6 bases). In germline, CDR1 is SGHTA, CDR2 FQGNSA. This CDR3 spans 16 amino acids. V lost 4 bases to trimming and J lost 1 base, with 16 bases between them. As DNA, the CDR3 is TGTGCCAGCAGCTCCCCGCCGGGACACGTCCAAGAGACCCAGTACTTC. This sequence encodes CASSSPPGHVQETQYF.